This T cell receptor beta chain was sequenced during a study of blood T cell repertoires in COVID-19. As processed by the authors: From reference gene primer amplification, estimates of nucleated cell counts were derived. Method: immunoSEQ multiplex PCR; TCRdb's copy keeps in-frame clones and lacks some. The V and J calls and clone size come from that table; D and trimming were worked out from the DNA. The sample records under 350,000 clones, 90% being singletons. CDR1 and CDR2 from the germline V gene are SGHKS and YYEKEE (reference sequence). The length of the CDR3 is 14 residues. V lost 0 bases to trimming and J lost 0 bases, with 6 bases between them. Participants were placed into cohorts based on the clinical history they reported. Recovered status applied to Cohort 3 donors who had two consecutive negative PCRs. It also applied to those with clearance or with symptom resolution.

Material for sequencing was PBMCs or T cells enriched from blood (not recorded which). The chain links TRBV5-5 to TRBJ1-1, with D hard to call. This receptor was identified in a man between 60 and 75 years old who had recovered from COVID-19. The CDR3 region is CASSLGHMNTEAFF. CDR3 DNA sequence: TGTGCCAGCAGCTTGGGACACATGAACACTGAAGCTTTCTTT.